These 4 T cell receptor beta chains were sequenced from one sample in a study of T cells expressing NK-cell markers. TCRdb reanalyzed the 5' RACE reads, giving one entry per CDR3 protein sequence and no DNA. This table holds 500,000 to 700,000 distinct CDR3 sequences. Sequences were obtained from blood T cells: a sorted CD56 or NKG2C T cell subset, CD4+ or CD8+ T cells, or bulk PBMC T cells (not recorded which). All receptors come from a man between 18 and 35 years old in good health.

The CDR3 spells CSASYSNPYEQYF. This chain joins TRBV20-1 and TRBJ2-7. Germline CDR1 and CDR2: DFQATT and SNEGSKA (reference sequence). The CDR3 is 13 amino acids.

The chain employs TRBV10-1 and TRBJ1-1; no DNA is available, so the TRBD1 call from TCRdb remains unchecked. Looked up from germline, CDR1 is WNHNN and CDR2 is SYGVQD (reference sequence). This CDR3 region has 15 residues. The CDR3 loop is CASSGYGPGNTEAFF.

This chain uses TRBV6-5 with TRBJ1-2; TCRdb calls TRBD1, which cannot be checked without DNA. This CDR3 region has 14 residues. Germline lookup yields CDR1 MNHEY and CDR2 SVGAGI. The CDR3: CASRRTDRNYGYTF.

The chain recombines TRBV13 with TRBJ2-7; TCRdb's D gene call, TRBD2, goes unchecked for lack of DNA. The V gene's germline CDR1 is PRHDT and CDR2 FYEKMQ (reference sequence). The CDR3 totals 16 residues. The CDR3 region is CASSPEGGLAPYEQYF.